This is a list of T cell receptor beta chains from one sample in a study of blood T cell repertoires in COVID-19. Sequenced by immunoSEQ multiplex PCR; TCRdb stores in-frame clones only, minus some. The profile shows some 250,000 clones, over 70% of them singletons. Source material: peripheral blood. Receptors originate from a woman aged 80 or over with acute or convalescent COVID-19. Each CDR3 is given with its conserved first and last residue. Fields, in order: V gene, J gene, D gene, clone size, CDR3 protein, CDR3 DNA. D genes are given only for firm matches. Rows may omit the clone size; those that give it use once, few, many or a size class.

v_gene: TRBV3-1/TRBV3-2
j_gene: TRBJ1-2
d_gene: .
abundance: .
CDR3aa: CASSPYTGQGYTF
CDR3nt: TGTGCCAGCAGCCCGTACACAGGGCAGGGCTACACCTTC

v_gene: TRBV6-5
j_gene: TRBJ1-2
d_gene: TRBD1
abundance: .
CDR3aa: CASRPQDRRNGYTF
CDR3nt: TGTGCCAGCAGGCCCCAGGACAGGCGTAATGGCTACACCTTC

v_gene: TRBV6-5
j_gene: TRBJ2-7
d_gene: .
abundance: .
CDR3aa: CASSYSTEANEQYF
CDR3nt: TGTGCCAGCAGTTACTCGACAGAGGCCAACGAGCAGTACTTC

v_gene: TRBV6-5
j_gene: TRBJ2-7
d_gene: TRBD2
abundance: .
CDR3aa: CASSSNSGGNYEQYF
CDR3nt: TGTGCCAGCAGTAGTAATAGCGGGGGAAACTACGAGCAGTACTTC

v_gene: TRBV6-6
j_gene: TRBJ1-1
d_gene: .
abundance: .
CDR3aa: CASSYGERNTEAFF
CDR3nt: TGTGCCAGCAGTTACGGGGAGAGAAACACTGAAGCTTTCTTT

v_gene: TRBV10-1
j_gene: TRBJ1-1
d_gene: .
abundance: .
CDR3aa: CASPLRGRSGEGGNTEAFF
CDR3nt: TGCGCCAGCCCTCTCAGGGGTCGGTCAGGCGAAGGAGGGAACACTGAAGCTTTCTTT

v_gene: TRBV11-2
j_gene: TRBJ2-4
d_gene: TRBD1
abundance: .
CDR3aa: CASSSPRDSKNIQYF
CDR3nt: TGTGCCAGCAGCTCCCCAAGGGACAGTAAAAACATTCAGTACTTC

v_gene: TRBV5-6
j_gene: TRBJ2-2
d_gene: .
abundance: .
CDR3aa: CASSFGVHTGELFF
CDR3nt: TGTGCCAGCAGCTTCGGGGTTCACACCGGGGAGCTGTTTTTT

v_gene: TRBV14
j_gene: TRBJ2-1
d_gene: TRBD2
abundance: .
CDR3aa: CASSEAGLAGGLSYNEQFF
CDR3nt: TGTGCCAGCAGCGAAGCGGGACTAGCGGGAGGGCTCTCCTACAATGAGCAGTTCTTC

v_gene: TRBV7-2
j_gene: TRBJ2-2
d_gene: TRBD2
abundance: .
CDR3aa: CASRGTSGGPNTGELFF
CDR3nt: TGTGCCAGCAGGGGGACTAGCGGGGGGCCGAACACCGGGGAGCTGTTTTTT

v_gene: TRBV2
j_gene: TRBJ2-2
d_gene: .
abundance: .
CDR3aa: CASSNRANTGELFF
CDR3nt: TGTGCCAGCAGTAACAGAGCGAACACCGGGGAGCTGTTTTTT

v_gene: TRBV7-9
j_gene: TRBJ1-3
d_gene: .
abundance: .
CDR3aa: CASSLAPLGAGGNTIYF
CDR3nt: TGTGCCAGCAGCTTAGCGCCCCTTGGGGCGGGAGGAAACACCATATATTTT

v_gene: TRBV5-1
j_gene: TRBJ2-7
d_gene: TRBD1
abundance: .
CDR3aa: CASSPGQVHDEQYF
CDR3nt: TGCGCCAGCAGCCCCGGACAGGTTCATGACGAGCAGTACTTC

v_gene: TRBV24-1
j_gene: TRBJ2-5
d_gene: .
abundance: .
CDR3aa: CATSDPSPPGFAETQYF
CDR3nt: TGTGCCACCAGTGACCCCTCCCCTCCGGGATTCGCGGAGACCCAGTACTTC

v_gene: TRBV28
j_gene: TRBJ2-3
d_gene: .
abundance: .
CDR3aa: CASSSSVPDTQYF
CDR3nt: TGTGCCAGCAGTTCTAGCGTACCAGATACGCAGTATTTT

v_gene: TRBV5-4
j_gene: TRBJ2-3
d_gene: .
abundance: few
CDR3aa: CASTLGLRSTDTQYF
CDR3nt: TGTGCCAGCACCCTTGGGCTCCGGTCCACAGATACGCAGTATTTT

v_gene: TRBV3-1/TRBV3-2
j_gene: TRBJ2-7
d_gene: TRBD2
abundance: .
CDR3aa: CASSQTFVGAAGEQYF
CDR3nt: TGTGCCAGCAGCCAAACCTTCGTCGGGGCAGCGGGGGAGCAGTACTTC

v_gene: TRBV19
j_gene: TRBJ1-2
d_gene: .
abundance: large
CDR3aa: CASSIDEGTVYGYTF
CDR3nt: TGTGCCAGTAGTATCGATGAGGGTACGGTTTATGGCTACACCTTC

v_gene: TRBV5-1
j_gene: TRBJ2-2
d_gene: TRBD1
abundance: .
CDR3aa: CASSSGTGWNTGELFF
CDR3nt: TGCGCCAGCAGCTCCGGGACAGGTTGGAACACCGGGGAGCTGTTTTTT

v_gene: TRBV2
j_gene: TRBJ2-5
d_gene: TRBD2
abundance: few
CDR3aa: CASSPGTSGGAETQYF
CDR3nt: TGTGCCAGCAGTCCCGGGACTAGCGGGGGGGCGGAGACCCAGTACTTC

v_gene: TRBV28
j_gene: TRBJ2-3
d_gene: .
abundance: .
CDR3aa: CASRDTDSTDTQYF
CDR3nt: TGTGCCAGCAGGGACACTGATAGCACAGATACGCAGTATTTT

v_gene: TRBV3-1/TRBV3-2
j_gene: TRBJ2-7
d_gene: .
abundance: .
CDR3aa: CASRKGGSEQYF
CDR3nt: TGTGCCAGCAGAAAAGGGGGTAGCGAGCAGTACTTC

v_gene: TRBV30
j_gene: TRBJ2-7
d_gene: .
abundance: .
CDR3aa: CAWSVLGNTEQYF
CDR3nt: TGTGCCTGGAGTGTACTGGGCAATACCGAGCAGTACTTC

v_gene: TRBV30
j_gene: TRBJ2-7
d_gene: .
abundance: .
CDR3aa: CAWSVNPQVEYEQYF
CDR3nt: TGTGCCTGGAGTGTTAATCCGCAGGTTGAGTACGAGCAGTACTTC

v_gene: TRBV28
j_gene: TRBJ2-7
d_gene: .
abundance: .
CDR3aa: CASISQSYEQYF
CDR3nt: TGTGCCAGCATCTCCCAGTCCTACGAGCAGTACTTC

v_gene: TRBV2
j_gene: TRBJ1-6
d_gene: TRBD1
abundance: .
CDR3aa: CASSTDRGNSPLHF
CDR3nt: TGTGCCAGCAGTACCGACAGGGGAAATTCACCCCTCCACTTT

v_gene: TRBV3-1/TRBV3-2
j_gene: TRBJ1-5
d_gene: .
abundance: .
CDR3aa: CASSQGQDWYQPQHF
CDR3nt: TGTGCCAGCAGCCAAGGTCAGGATTGGTATCAGCCCCAGCATTTT

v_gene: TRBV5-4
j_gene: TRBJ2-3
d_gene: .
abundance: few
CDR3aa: CASSLVGGSGNTQYF
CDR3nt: TGTGCCAGCAGCTTGGTAGGAGGATCAGGAAATACGCAGTATTTT

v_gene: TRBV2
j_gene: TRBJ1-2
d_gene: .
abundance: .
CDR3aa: CASSEGRASGYTF
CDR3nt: TGTGCCAGCAGTGAAGGCAGGGCATCTGGCTACACCTTC

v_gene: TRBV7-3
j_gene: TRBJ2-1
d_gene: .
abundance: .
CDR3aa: CASSLTDVPGVRYNEQFF
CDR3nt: TGTGCCAGCAGCTTAACTGACGTTCCGGGAGTTCGCTACAATGAGCAGTTCTTC

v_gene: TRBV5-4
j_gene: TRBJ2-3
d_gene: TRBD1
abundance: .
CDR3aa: CASSSVGQGRVTDTQYF
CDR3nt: TGTGCCAGCAGCTCCGTCGGACAGGGTAGAGTCACAGATACGCAGTATTTT

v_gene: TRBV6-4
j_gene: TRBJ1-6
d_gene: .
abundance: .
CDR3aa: CASSLGGGSPLHF
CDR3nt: TGTGCCAGCAGCCTGGGGGGAGGCTCACCCCTCCACTTT

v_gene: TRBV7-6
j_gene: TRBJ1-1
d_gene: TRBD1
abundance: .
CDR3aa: CASRPSLGTGAEAFF
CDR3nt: TGTGCCAGCAGACCTTCCTTGGGTACAGGGGCTGAAGCTTTCTTT

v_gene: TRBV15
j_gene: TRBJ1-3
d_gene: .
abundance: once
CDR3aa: CATSRQGSSGNTIYF
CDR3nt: TGTGCCACCAGCAGACAAGGGAGCTCTGGAAACACCATATATTTT

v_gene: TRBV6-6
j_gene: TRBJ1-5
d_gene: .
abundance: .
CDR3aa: CASSYSSGWSNQPQHF
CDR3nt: TGTGCCAGCAGTTACTCGAGCGGGTGGAGCAATCAGCCCCAGCATTTT

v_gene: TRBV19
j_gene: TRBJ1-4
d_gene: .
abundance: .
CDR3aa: CASSLQDASLGKLFF
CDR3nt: TGTGCCAGTAGTTTACAGGACGCCAGTCTCGGAAAACTGTTTTTT

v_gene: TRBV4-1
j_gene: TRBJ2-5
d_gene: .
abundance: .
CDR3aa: CASSQGQGPQTQYF
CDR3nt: TGCGCCAGCAGCCAAGGTCAGGGGCCGCAGACCCAGTACTTC

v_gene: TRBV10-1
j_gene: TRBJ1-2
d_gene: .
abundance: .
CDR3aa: CASSEIRHGPGYGYTF
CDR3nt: TGCGCCAGCAGTGAAATAAGACACGGGCCAGGGTATGGCTACACCTTC

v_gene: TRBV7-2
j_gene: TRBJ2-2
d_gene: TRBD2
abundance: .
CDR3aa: CASSLVPSGGADTGELFF
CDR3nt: TGTGCCAGCAGCTTAGTCCCAAGCGGGGGGGCTGACACCGGGGAGCTGTTTTTT

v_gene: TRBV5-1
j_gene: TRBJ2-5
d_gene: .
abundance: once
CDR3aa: CASSPPTSSETQYF
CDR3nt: TGCGCCAGCAGCCCTCCGACTAGTTCGGAGACCCAGTACTTC

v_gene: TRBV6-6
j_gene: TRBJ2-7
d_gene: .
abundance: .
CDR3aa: CASRLDSGSYEQYF
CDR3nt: TGTGCCAGCAGATTGGACAGTGGGTCCTACGAGCAGTACTTC

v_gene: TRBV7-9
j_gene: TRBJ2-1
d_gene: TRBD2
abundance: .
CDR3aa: CASSLTSGGAYNEQFF
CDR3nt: TGTGCCAGCAGCTTAACAAGCGGGGGGGCCTACAATGAGCAGTTCTTC

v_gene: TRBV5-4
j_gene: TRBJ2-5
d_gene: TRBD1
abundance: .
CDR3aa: CASSYGGTGGETQYF
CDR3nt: TGTGCCAGCAGCTATGGGGGGACAGGGGGAGAGACCCAGTACTTC

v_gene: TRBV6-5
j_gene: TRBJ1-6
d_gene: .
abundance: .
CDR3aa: CATKRSGGNSPLHF
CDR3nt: TGTGCCACCAAGAGATCGGGGGGAAATTCACCCCTCCACTTT

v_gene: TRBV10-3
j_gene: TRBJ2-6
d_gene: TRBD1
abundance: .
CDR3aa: CAISATRQGSGANVLTF
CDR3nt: TGTGCCATCAGTGCCACAAGACAGGGCTCCGGGGCCAACGTCCTGACTTTC

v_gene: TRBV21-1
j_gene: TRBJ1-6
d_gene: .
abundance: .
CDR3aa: CASSKVEQGESSPLHF
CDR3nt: TGTGCCAGCAGCAAAGTGGAACAGGGGGAGAGTTCACCCCTCCACTTT

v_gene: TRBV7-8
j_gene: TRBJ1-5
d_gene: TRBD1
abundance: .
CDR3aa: CAGTGNSNQPQHF
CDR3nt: TGTGCCGGGACAGGGAATAGCAATCAGCCCCAGCATTTT

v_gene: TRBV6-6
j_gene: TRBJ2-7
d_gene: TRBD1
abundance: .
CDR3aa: CASSYSPTGTYEQYF
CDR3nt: TGTGCCAGCAGTTACAGCCCGACAGGGACCTACGAGCAGTACTTC

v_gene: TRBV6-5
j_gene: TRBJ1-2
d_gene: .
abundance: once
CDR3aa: CASLLVPPQYGYTF
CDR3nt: TGTGCCAGCCTTTTAGTTCCCCCTCAATATGGCTACACCTTC

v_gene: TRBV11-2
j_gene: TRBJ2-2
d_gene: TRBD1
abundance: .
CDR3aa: CASSLVGQGAAGELFF
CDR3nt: TGTGCCAGCAGCTTAGTGGGACAGGGGGCTGCCGGGGAGCTGTTTTTT

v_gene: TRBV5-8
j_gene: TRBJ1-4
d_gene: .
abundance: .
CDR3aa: CASSLGLGGEKLFF
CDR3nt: TGTGCCAGCAGCTTGGGGCTAGGCGGTGAAAAACTGTTTTTT